The 10 T cell receptor beta chains listed next were all sequenced from one sample in a study of blood T cell repertoires in COVID-19. Data came from immunoSEQ multiplex PCR; TCRdb stores just in-frame clones and leaves some out. The sample lists some 260,000 clones, around 80% occurring once. Material: PBMCs or T cells enriched from blood (not recorded which). All receptors derive from a man younger than 40 with acute COVID-19.

The chain links TRBV4-3 to TRBJ2-1; 10 nucleotides agree with TRBD2. J was trimmed by 6 bases and V by 3 bases; bases with no gene match: 8. In germline, CDR1 is LGHNA, CDR2 YSLEER. This CDR3 is built from 16 residues. CDR3 bases: TGCGCCAGCAGCCATGCTAGCGGGAGATTCCTCAATGAGCAGTTCTTC. Translation gives CASSHASGRFLNEQFF.

The chain joins TRBV13 to TRBJ1-3, with a weak D call TRBD1 (6 bases). CDR3 size: 15 residues. The V gene's germline CDR1 is PRHDT and CDR2 FYEKMQ (reference sequence). Trimming shortened V by 5 bases and J by 7 bases, and 18 bases separated the two germline ends. CDR3: CASSMGGARVNTIYF. The CDR3 DNA reads as TGTGCCAGCAGCATGGGGGGGGCTCGTGTGAACACCATATATTTT.

This clone appeared once. The chain joins TRBV28 to TRBJ2-2; the D gene is possibly TRBD2 (6 bases). The V end was cut by 8 bases, the J end by 0 bases, with 10 bases between. The CDR3 length is 14 residues. Germline CDR1 reads MDHEN; CDR2 reads SYDVKM. The CDR3 loop is CASRDWANTGELFF. In DNA form, the CDR3 reads TGTGCCAGCCGGGACTGGGCGAACACCGGGGAGCTGTTTTTT.

The chain is built from TRBV6-4 and TRBJ2-3, with D maybe TRBD1 (5 bases). Germline V gives CDR1 MRHNA, CDR2 SNTAGT. The germline V and J ends were trimmed by 3 bases and 9 bases, with 16 bases remaining between them. This CDR3 region has 14 residues. Written as DNA, the CDR3 is TGTGCCAGCAGTGATAACGTAAAGGGGTGGACGCAGTATTTT. As protein: CASSDNVKGWTQYF.

V gene TRBV10-3 combines with J gene TRBJ2-1; possible D gene TRBD1, 6 bases. Trimming took off 3 bases at V and 10 bases at J, with 10 bases between the two ends. The germline CDR1 and CDR2 sequences are ENHRY and SYGVKD. This CDR3 is built from 12 residues. CDR3 sequence: CAISEGGSEQFF. The CDR3 nucleotides read TGTGCCATCAGTGAAGGGGGATCAGAGCAGTTCTTC.

The chain joins TRBV28 to TRBJ2-5, with 9 bases lining up with TRBD1. CDR1 and CDR2 (germline): MDHEN, SYDVKM. Trimming took 4 bases from V and 0 from J; bases not matched to a gene: 9. The CDR3 extends over 17 amino acids. This chain's CDR3 is CASSCQGDRDHQETQYF. Written as DNA, the CDR3 is TGTGCCAGCAGTTGTCAGGGGGACAGGGACCACCAAGAGACCCAGTACTTC.

The chain uses TRBV5-1 and TRBJ2-2, with TRBD1 matching 7 bases. J was trimmed by 5 bases and V by 2 bases; bases with no gene match: 9. The length of the CDR3 is 16 residues. Germline V gene sequence: CDR1 SGHRS, CDR2 YFSETQ. The CDR3 region is CASSLSSDRRTGELFF. The DNA for the CDR3 is TGCGCCAGCAGCTTATCTTCGGACAGGAGGACCGGGGAGCTGTTTTTT. Looking up the rest from reference TRBV5-1 and TRBJ2-2 gives the full variable domain: KAGVTQTPRYLIKTRGQQVTLSCSPISGHRSVSWYQQTPGQGLQFLFEYFSETQRNKGNFPGRFSGRQFSNSRSEMNVSTLELGDSALYLCASSLSSDRRTGELFFGEGSRLTVL.

This rearrangement joins TRBV11-3 to TRBJ2-7; D may be TRBD1 (5 bases). This CDR3 comprises 15 residues. Germline loops: CDR1 SGHNT, CDR2 YENEEA. V gave up 0 bases and J gave up 2 bases, with 11 bases separating them. CDR3 sequence reads: CASSLDTGQTYEQYV. The DNA for the CDR3 is TGTGCCAGCAGCTTAGATACCGGACAAACCTACGAGCAGTACGTC.

This chain connects TRBV7-3 to TRBJ2-3, with 9 bases fitting TRBD2. The V gene end was trimmed by 2 bases and the J gene end by 3 bases; junction bases not matched to a gene: 3. The germline CDR1 and CDR2 sequences are SGHTA and FQGTGA. This CDR3 spans 15 amino acids. The DNA of the CDR3 is TGTGCCAGCAGCTTACTAGCGGGGCTTACAGATACGCAGTATTTT. Its translation: CASSLLAGLTDTQYF.

The chain is built from TRBV7-2 and TRBJ1-1; the D gene is possibly TRBD1 (6 bases). Germline CDR1 and CDR2: SGHTA and FQGNSA. The CDR3 loop spans 15 amino acids. Trimming took 5 bases from V and 11 from J, leaving 24 bases between them. The CDR3 region is CASSPVRGTEFGAFF. The CDR3 DNA is TGTGCCAGCAGCCCCGTAAGGGGGACCGAATTCGGGGCTTTCTTT. Drawing the rest from reference TRBV7-2 and TRBJ1-1, the complete variable domain is GAGVSQSPSNKVTEKGKDVELRCDPISGHTALYWYRQSLGQGLEFLIYFQGNSAPDKSGLPSDRFSAERTGGSVSTLTIQRTQQEDSAVYLCASSPVRGTEFGAFFGQGTRLTVV.